The source of this TCR beta chain is a study of cytomegalovirus exposure and HLA in healthy donors. The trim removed 5 bases at V and 7 bases at J, leaving 3 bases unmatched. This CDR3 is 12 amino acids long. Germline loops: CDR1 MDHEN, CDR2 SYDVKM. Amplification used 60 Vbeta primers and 13 Jbeta primers. Method: immunoSEQ multiplex PCR; TCRdb's copy keeps in-frame clones and lacks some. Counted here are about 200,000 clones, 65% to 85% occurring once; the ten biggest clones make up 2.9%. This clonotype originated in a man aged 25-45 years in good health and CMV-seronegative. Sequenced: PBMCs. The chain is built from TRBV28 and TRBJ1-2; 8 bases match TRBD1. The CDR3 loop reads CASSTQGAGYTF. In DNA, the CDR3 is TGTGCCAGCAGTACCCAGGGGGCTGGCTACACCTTC.